The clone carrying this TCR beta chain was picked up a small number of times. The antigen remains unidentified. The source of the sample is a study of beta chain features in type 1 diabetes. General study findings and limits: Reads derived from cDNA could over-represent cells showing high TCR expression. Fewer junction insertions and more nucleotide deletions appeared in type 1 diabetes patients. Researchers reported that naive, central memory and Treg TCRB repertoires appeared more similar in patients than in healthy donors.

The entirety of the isolated RNA underwent reverse transcription, so expressed TCRB transcripts were sequenced. Profiling relied on immunoSEQ multiplex PCR, and the TCRdb table lists in-frame clones only, not all of them. The data contain 38,000 or so clones, about 64% of them seen just once; the ten biggest clones take up roughly 2%. Germline values: CDR1 SEHNR, CDR2 FQNEAQ (reference sequence). Trimming shortened V by 1 base and J by 6 bases, and 7 bases separated the two germline ends. The CDR3 extends over 13 amino acids. The TCR comes from a woman aged 25 to 45 in good health. Sample: Tregs from blood. The chain has TRBV7-9 and TRBJ1-5; no clear D. DNA for the CDR3: TGTGCCAGCAGCTTAGTCGGGTTTCAGCCCCAGCATTTT. This codes for CASSLVGFQPQHF.